Listed here are 20 T cell receptor beta chains from one sample, sequenced in a study of T cell responses to AZD1222 COVID-19 vaccine. The table came from immunoSEQ multiplex PCR; TCRdb's copy has only in-frame clones and leaves some out. The table shows some 140,000 clones, with about 86% occurring only once. The sample consisted of peripheral blood, taken on day 0 of MenACWY control vaccination. Receptors were obtained from an adult in good health.

The chain recombines TRBV14 with TRBJ1-1; D not resolved. CDR1 SGHDN and CDR2 FVKESK come from the germline V gene. The CDR3 is 15 amino acids. The V and J ends lost 0 bases and 1 base respectively, with 9 bases between them. The CDR3 nucleotides are TGTGCCAGCAGCCAAGACGCGGCGGCGAACACTGAAGCTTTCTTT. Translation gives CASSQDAAANTEAFF.

The CDR3 DNA follows: TGTGCCAGCAGCCCTTCGACGGACGGTCACCCTAACTATGGCTACACCTTC. Translating gives CASSPSTDGHPNYGYTF. The genes are TRBV9 and TRBJ1-2; D is ambiguous. The CDR3 runs 17 residues. Germline V CDR1 and CDR2: SGDLS, YYNGEE. The V and J ends lost 4 bases and 0 bases respectively, with 19 bases between them.

The rearrangement links TRBV29-1 to TRBJ2-5, with 10 bases identical to TRBD1. This CDR3 has 14 residues. Germline V gene data show CDR1 as SQVTM and CDR2 as ANQGSEA. The V segment lost 4 bases and the J segment 8 bases; nucleotides outside the gene matches: 10. In nucleotides, the CDR3 is TGCAGCGTTGGTGGGGACAGGGGACGAAATACCCAGTACTTC. It translates to CSVGGDRGRNTQYF.

Here the CDR3 reads CASSPMAGGDNEQFF. For the CDR3, the DNA is TGTGCCAGCAGCCCGATGGCGGGTGGGGACAATGAGCAGTTCTTC. The chain employs TRBV5-6 and TRBJ2-1, with D maybe TRBD2 (5 bases). This CDR3 contains 15 residues. The ends were cut back, 4 bases at V and 5 bases at J, with 16 bases in the middle. Germline CDR1 SGHDT, CDR2 YYEEEE.

The rearrangement uses TRBV6-6 and TRBJ2-7; D tentatively fits TRBD1 or TRBD2 (5 bases each). Per germline, CDR1 MNHNY and CDR2 SVGAGI (reference sequence). V gave up 2 bases and J gave up 0 bases, with 14 bases separating them. The CDR3 contains 16 residues. The CDR3 coding sequence is TGTGCCAGCAGTTACGTTCCGGGGCAGGGCTCCTACGAGCAGTACTTC. Its translation is CASSYVPGQGSYEQYF.

The V call is TRBV3-1 (or the pseudogene TRBV3-2), the J call TRBJ1-2, with D maybe TRBD1 (5 bases). The germline V and J ends were trimmed by 2 bases and 2 bases, with 15 bases remaining between them. Germline-derived CDR1 and CDR2 are LGHDT and YNNKEL (reference sequence). The CDR3 consists of 16 residues. For the CDR3, the DNA is TGTGCCAGCAGCCAATCCGGTGCGGGGACGAACTATGGCTACACCTTC. It specifies CASSQSGAGTNYGYTF.

The J gene is TRBJ1-1, the V gene TRBV7-2; D gene ambiguous. Between the trimmed V and J ends, which lost 5 bases and 3 bases, there was a span of 10 bases. The germline CDR1 and CDR2 sequences are SGHTA and FQGNSA. This CDR3 is 13 amino acids long. The CDR3 protein is CASSLGWDTEAFF. CDR3 nucleotides: TGTGCCAGCAGCCTTGGGTGGGACACTGAAGCTTTCTTT.

The J gene is TRBJ1-1, the V gene TRBV14; D unresolved. Germline CDR1 reads SGHDN; CDR2 reads FVKESK. Trimming shortened V by 6 bases and J by 7 bases, and 12 bases separated the two germline ends. This CDR3 has 12 amino acids. The CDR3 DNA reads TGTGCCAGCAGGTCATCGGCAGGTGAAGCTTTCTTT. It yields the protein CASRSSAGEAFF.

V gene TRBV2 combines with J gene TRBJ2-3; 8 nucleotides align to TRBD2. Losses at the gene ends were 8 bases for V and 1 base for J; bases not matched to a gene: 8. The germline V gene has CDR1 SNHLY and CDR2 FYNNEI. CDR3 size: 15 residues. For the CDR3, the DNA is TGTGCCAGCCAACATGGTAGCGGGGGCACAGATACGCAGTATTTT. Its protein is CASQHGSGGTDTQYF.

The chain is built from TRBV5-1 and TRBJ2-3; D gene unclear. Germline V gene lookup returns CDR1 SGHRS and CDR2 YFSETQ. Trimming took 4 bases from V and 4 from J, leaving 7 bases between them. The CDR3 length is 12 residues. The CDR3 sequence: CASSRPSDTQYF. CDR3 nucleotides: TGCGCCAGCAGCCGCCCCTCAGATACGCAGTATTTT. The complete variable domain, with remaining parts taken from reference TRBV5-1 and TRBJ2-3, reads KAGVTQTPRYLIKTRGQQVTLSCSPISGHRSVSWYQQTPGQGLQFLFEYFSETQRNKGNFPGRFSGRQFSNSRSEMNVSTLELGDSALYLCASSRPSDTQYFGPGTRLTVL.

The chain is built from TRBV7-9 and TRBJ2-2; D could derive from TRBD1 or TRBD2 (5 bases each). The CDR3 runs 16 residues. Germline loops: CDR1 SEHNR, CDR2 FQNEAQ (reference sequence). V was shortened by 5 bases and J by 6 bases, with 19 bases between the two germline ends. The CDR3 DNA follows: TGTGCCAGCAGCATTCCCTTGGGGGTCCAGCCCGGGGAGCTGTTTTTT. Its translation is CASSIPLGVQPGELFF.

This chain uses TRBV6-2 or TRBV6-3 with TRBJ1-5; 8 nucleotides align to TRBD1. With V trimmed by 0 bases and J by 5 bases, 15 bases remained unmatched. Per germline, CDR1 MNHEY and CDR2 SVGEGT. This CDR3 comprises 19 residues. The CDR3 sequence is CASSYSPVGAGGSYQPQHF. CDR3 bases: TGTGCCAGCAGTTACTCCCCCGTCGGGGCAGGGGGCAGTTATCAGCCCCAGCATTTT.

Regarding this clone: Other DNA sequences in this sample translate to the same CDR3. This chain joins TRBV25-1 and TRBJ2-1; the D is unclear. Deletions cut 4 bases from V and 4 bases from J, with 2 bases between. The germline CDR1 and CDR2 sequences are MGHDK and SYGVNS. This CDR3 contains 11 residues. CDR3 nucleotide sequence: TGTGCCAGCAGTGGATACAATGAGCAGTTCTTC. As protein: CASSGYNEQFF.

This chain uses TRBV6-5 with TRBJ1-1; D unclear. Germline loops: CDR1 MNHEY, CDR2 SVGAGI. This CDR3 region has 14 residues. Trimming took off 5 bases at V and 2 bases at J, with 12 bases between the two ends. This chain's CDR3 is CASSRTGINTEAFF. The CDR3 DNA follows: TGTGCCAGCAGTCGGACGGGAATTAACACTGAAGCTTTCTTT.

The chain couples TRBV2 to TRBJ1-1; D may be TRBD1 (5 bases). The CDR3 is made up of 13 amino acids. With 5 bases removed from V and 2 bases from J, the gap between germline ends came to 9 bases. CDR1 and CDR2 from the germline V gene are SNHLY and FYNNEI. CDR3 amino acids: CASSRTPNTEAFF. DNA for the CDR3: TGTGCCAGCAGTCGGACACCTAACACTGAAGCTTTCTTT.

This clone was counted once. The chain uses TRBV6-2 or TRBV6-3 and TRBJ2-7; D gene uncertain. The CDR3 length is 14 residues. The V end was cut by 0 bases, the J end by 4 bases, with 10 bases between. Germline loops: CDR1 MNHEY, CDR2 SVGEGT. The CDR3 region is CASSYSQKAYEQYF. DNA for the CDR3: TGTGCCAGCAGTTACTCGCAAAAAGCATACGAGCAGTACTTC.

This clone has a single count. The chain couples TRBV28 to TRBJ2-6, with D unresolved. Germline CDR1 MDHEN, CDR2 SYDVKM. The CDR3 length is 19 residues. V shed 4 bases and J shed 0 bases, with 19 bases lying between them. CDR3 loop: CASSSNPTVRTSGANVLTF. CDR3 DNA sequence: TGTGCCAGCAGTTCGAATCCGACGGTTAGAACCTCTGGGGCCAACGTCCTGACTTTC.

The chain carries TRBV4-2 and TRBJ2-1; 9 positions match TRBD1. The CDR3 has 17 amino acids. Germline values: CDR1 LGHNA, CDR2 YNFKEQ. The V and J ends lost 2 bases and 5 bases, in that order; junction bases with no gene match: 10. The DNA of the CDR3 is TGTGCCAGCAGCCAAAGGGCCGCCGGGACAGGGAACAATGAGCAGTTCTTC. Its translation: CASSQRAAGTGNNEQFF.

As for this clone: This same CDR3 is encoded by further DNA sequences in the sample. The chain couples TRBV10-3 to TRBJ2-7; unclear D gene. This CDR3 spans 12 amino acids. Trimming pared 4 bases from V and 0 bases from J, leaving 4 bases between. Per the germline V gene, CDR1 is ENHRY and CDR2 is SYGVKD. The CDR3 region is CAISGLSYEQYF. The CDR3 region has the DNA TGTGCCATCAGTGGACTCTCCTACGAGCAGTACTTC.

This chain connects TRBV5-1 to TRBJ2-2; D remains unclear. Trimming stripped 0 bases from V and 1 base from J, with 7 bases between. The germline CDR1 and CDR2 sequences are SGHRS and YFSETQ. CDR3 length: 15 amino acids. DNA of the CDR3: TGCGCCAGCAGCTTGGAATCCAGGAACACCGGGGAGCTGTTTTTT. Its translation: CASSLESRNTGELFF. The whole variable domain, remainder taken from reference TRBV5-1 and TRBJ2-2, is KAGVTQTPRYLIKTRGQQVTLSCSPISGHRSVSWYQQTPGQGLQFLFEYFSETQRNKGNFPGRFSGRQFSNSRSEMNVSTLELGDSALYLCASSLESRNTGELFFGEGSRLTVL.